The rows below give T cell receptor beta chains drawn from one sample of a study of blood T cells in healthy people across ages. One entry per CDR3 protein results from TCRdb running MiXCR on the 5' RACE reads. Among fewer than 2,000,000 distinct CDR3 sequences listed, 35% to 50% were seen once. The sample comprised blood. Source of these receptors: a human donor in good health. Each CDR3 is given with its conserved first and last residue. Fields, in order: J gene, V gene, CDR3 protein.

TRBJ2-2	TRBV4-1	CASSQLGSGGSTGELFF
TRBJ1-5	TRBV5-1	CASCVGDRGQLEPQHF
TRBJ2-1	TRBV6-2/TRBV6-3	CASSRLSRGGANEQFF
TRBJ2-3	TRBV7-3	CASSLPGTASTQYF
TRBJ2-1	TRBV12-3/TRBV12-4	CAGSLAGTGGDEQFF
.	TRBV27	CASSLLFGIYEQYF
TRBJ2-1	TRBV18	CASSPLTDEQFF
TRBJ2-2	TRBV12-3/TRBV12-4	CASSKYGTGETGELFF
TRBJ1-5	TRBV5-1	CASSLSTDQPQHF
TRBJ2-4	TRBV7-6	CASSPDPTRQYF
TRBJ2-3	TRBV7-2	CASSLAQYDTQYF
TRBJ1-1	TRBV20-1	CSARDPRADTEAFF
TRBJ1-2	TRBV20-1	CSVLAQNGYGYTF
TRBJ1-2	TRBV7-9	CASTPGGIRVTF
TRBJ2-3	TRBV4-3	CASSQGFSADTQYF
TRBJ2-5	TRBV5-5	CASSSEAGKQETQYF
TRBJ2-5	TRBV2	CASSSQRALGETQYF
TRBJ1-2	TRBV20-1	CSARDRDTNYGYTF
TRBJ2-7	TRBV5-1	CASSLMDRTYEQYF
TRBJ2-5	TRBV5-1	CASSMMNSQETQYF
TRBJ1-2	TRBV20-1	CSARDEDLPGLYGYTF
TRBJ1-6	TRBV6-5	CASSGKGTYNSPLHF